This T cell receptor beta chain was captured by sequencing in a study of T cell responses to AZD1222 COVID-19 vaccine. Study-level points and caveats: Donors were largely white British and mainly female; clonal diversity was possibly underestimated.

The CDR3 is 17 amino acids. The V and J ends lost 4 bases and 0 bases respectively, with 19 bases between them. Germline lookup yields CDR1 SGHDT and CDR2 YYEEEE. Profiling relied on immunoSEQ multiplex PCR, and the TCRdb table lists in-frame clones only, not all of them. The table records roughly 150,000 clones, 80% to 95% of them present only once. As for this clone: Its specificity is not known.

Material: peripheral blood, obtained 28 days after the second AZD1222 dose. The rearrangement uses TRBV5-6 and TRBJ1-1; D possibly corresponds to TRBD1 (6 bases). The sequence came from an adult who received the AZD1222 COVID-19 vaccine. The CDR3 region is CASSRAGGLEMNTEAFF. The CDR3 DNA reads TGTGCCAGCAGCCGAGCCGGGGGGCTCGAAATGAACACTGAAGCTTTCTTT.